This section outlines one T cell receptor beta chain sequence together with its context. Its antigen is as yet unknown. The sample originates from a study of identical twins. Findings and caveats of the study: Excess sharing by twins proved weaker in beta out-of-frame sequences. Models predicted less out-of-frame TCR alpha sharing in monozygotic twins than was found.

Template switching, a step in the protocol, added a universal primer site, and cDNA carried unique molecular identifiers. TCRdb analysed the 5' RACE reads with MiXCR anew, one entry per CDR3 protein. The sample gives about 500,000 distinct CDR3 sequences, over 11% of which show up once; more than 0.8% is in the top ten. V lost 2 bases and J lost 5, with 12 bases in between. The CDR3 has 14 residues. The germline gives CDR1 MNHEY, CDR2 SVGEGT. These data were likewise used in another study, on yellow fever vaccine responses in identical twins.

This clonotype was sampled from a young woman in good health. The sequencing input was CD4+ T cells sorted from blood. The V call is TRBV6-2 or TRBV6-3, the J call TRBJ2-5; unclear D gene. CDR3 nucleotides: TGTGCCAGCAGTTACGATGTCCGACGGGAGACCCAGTACTTC. This encodes CASSYDVRRETQYF.